One and the same sample provided the 11 T cell receptor beta chains below, sequenced in a study of OX40 agonist ivuxolimab in advanced cancers. Profiled with immunoSEQ multiplex PCR; TCRdb holds only in-frame clones, not every one. The sample lists about 93,000 clones; 92% were seen once. The starting material was CD4+ or CD8+ T cells sorted from blood, obtained in a trial of the OX40 agonist ivuxolimab. Receptor source: an adult with an advanced solid tumor such as melanoma, head and neck, liver or kidney cancer.

The chain carries TRBV10-1 and TRBJ1-5; perhaps TRBD1 as D (5 bases). V lost 5 bases, J lost 5 bases, and 13 bases lay in between. Germline assignment: CDR1 WNHNN and CDR2 SYGVQD (reference sequence). The CDR3 contains 14 residues. Here the CDR3 DNA reads TGCGCCAGCAGTACGGGGGGGGAATATCAGCCCCAGCATTTT. Translation gives CASSTGGEYQPQHF.

J is TRBJ2-5 and V is TRBV10-3; D remains unclear. The CDR3 sequence is 14 residues long. The germline CDR1 and CDR2 sequences are ENHRY and SYGVKD. Trimming left V 3 bases short and J 2 bases short, with 10 bases between. CDR3: CAISEGPQQETQYF. CDR3 DNA: TGTGCCATCAGTGAAGGGCCACAGCAAGAGACCCAGTACTTC.

The rearrangement uses TRBV18 and TRBJ1-2, with 10 positions matching TRBD1. Germline V gives CDR1 KGHSH, CDR2 LQKENI. Trimming cost V 3 bases and J 9 bases; bases outside gene matches: 10. The CDR3 covers 15 residues. CDR3 loop: CASSPPAGQGISYTF. The CDR3 region has the DNA TGTGCCAGCTCACCTCCGGCGGGACAGGGGATAAGCTACACCTTC. Full variable domain (missing parts from reference TRBV18 and TRBJ1-2): NAGVMQNPRHLVRRRGQEARLRCSPMKGHSHVYWYRQLPEEGLKFMVYLQKENIIDESGMPKERFSAEFPKEGPSILRIQQVVRGDSAAYFCASSPPAGQGISYTFGSGTRLTVV.

This chain joins TRBV7-9 and TRBJ1-1, with unresolved D. In germline, CDR1 is SEHNR, CDR2 FQNEAQ (reference sequence). CDR3 length: 15 residues. Trimming removed 5 bases at V and 2 bases at J, with 15 bases between. The DNA of the CDR3 is TGTGCCAGCAGCGCACAAACCGTTGAAAACACTGAAGCTTTCTTT. Translating it yields CASSAQTVENTEAFF.

This chain links TRBV18 with TRBJ2-7; D unresolved. In germline, CDR1 is KGHSH, CDR2 LQKENI. V was shortened by 6 bases and J by 5 bases, with 17 bases between the two germline ends. There are 14 residues in the CDR3. In DNA form, the CDR3 reads TGTGCCAGCTCCCAAAACTCACCACCGGACGAGCAGTACTTC. It yields the protein CASSQNSPPDEQYF.

The V gene is TRBV30, the J gene TRBJ2-2; 7 bases align to TRBD1. The CDR3 sequence is 15 residues long. The germline V gene encodes CDR1 GTSNPN and CDR2 SVGIG (reference sequence). The trim removed 2 bases at V and 6 bases at J, leaving 9 bases unmatched. The CDR3 coding sequence is TGTGCCTGGAGTATTCTTGACAGGGAAGCCGGGGAGCTGTTTTTT. This encodes CAWSILDREAGELFF.

The chain has TRBV12-5 and TRBJ2-2; the D gene is possibly TRBD1 (6 bases). The V end lost 6 bases, the J end lost 1 base, and 9 bases lay between the germline ends. CDR3 size: 14 residues. CDR1 LGHNT and CDR2 FRNRAP come from the germline V gene. The CDR3 spells CASGLRGNTGELFF. DNA for the CDR3: TGTGCTAGTGGCCTCAGGGGGAACACCGGGGAGCTGTTTTTT.

This chain uses TRBV27 with TRBJ1-5; D is uncertain. CDR1 and CDR2 (germline): MNHEY, SMNVEV (reference sequence). V lost 6 bases, J lost 4 bases, and 16 bases lay in between. This CDR3 has 15 residues. CDR3 nucleotides: TGTGCCAGCAGCCCCCCGGGCGGCTGGAATCAGCCCCAGCATTTT. Protein product: CASSPPGGWNQPQHF.

The J gene is TRBJ2-7, the V gene TRBV30; no reliable D call. The V and J ends lost 0 bases and 4 bases respectively, with 4 bases between them. Looked up from germline, CDR1 is GTSNPN and CDR2 is SVGIG (reference sequence). CDR3 length equals 11 residues. The chain's CDR3 is CAWSVSYEQYF. The CDR3 DNA reads TGTGCCTGGAGTGTATCTTACGAGCAGTACTTC.

The genes are TRBV6-1 and TRBJ1-1, with 9 bases matching TRBD1. Germline values: CDR1 MNHNS, CDR2 SASEGT. The CDR3 sequence is 14 residues long. Trimming cost V 6 bases and J 5 bases; bases outside gene matches: 7. The CDR3: CASRSQGAFTEAFF. CDR3 nucleotides: TGTGCCAGCAGATCACAGGGGGCTTTTACTGAAGCTTTCTTT.

The V gene is TRBV7-2, the J gene TRBJ2-3; D might be TRBD1 (6 bases). Germline V gives CDR1 SGHTA, CDR2 FQGNSA. This CDR3 region has 17 residues. Between the trimmed V and J ends, which lost 0 bases and 5 bases, there was a span of 18 bases. The CDR3 spells CASSLAGTGLRGDTQYF. The CDR3 DNA reads as TGTGCCAGCAGCTTAGCAGGAACAGGGCTTCGTGGAGATACGCAGTATTTT.